These 6 T cell receptor beta chains originate from one sample sequenced in a study of blood T cell repertoires in COVID-19 (dated by TCRdb to between 2020 and 2021). Library preparation employed the immunoSEQ multiplex PCR assay. Imported from immuneACCESS, the table was reduced by TCRdb to in-frame sequences with V and J called. These copies leave out some clones; in studies compared against another copy, an unresolved V gene accounts for under half, and the cause of the remainder is not known. The sample table holds some 220,000 clones, of which more than 80% were seen once. Jointly, the top ten make up approximately 3.5% of the sample. Sequenced material: PBMCs or T cells enriched from blood (not recorded which). These receptors all come from a woman younger than 35 in a cohort exposed to, infected with or recovered from COVID-19 (not recorded which).

V usage is TRBV7-9 and J usage is TRBJ1-5; D not resolved. V lost 6 bases to trimming and J lost 4 bases, with 10 bases between them. Germline V lookup: CDR1 SEHNR, CDR2 FQNEAQ (reference sequence). The CDR3 is 13 residues long. Here the CDR3 DNA reads TGTGCCAGCAGTAGTACGGGGAATCAGCCCCAGCATTTT. This codes for CASSSTGNQPQHF. The entire variable domain, with the rest obtained from reference TRBV7-9 and TRBJ1-5, is as follows: DTGVSQNPRHKITKRGQNVTFRCDPISEHNRLYWYRQTLGQGPEFLTYFQNEAQLEKSRLLSDRFSAERPKGSFSTLEIQRTEQGDSAMYLCASSSTGNQPQHFGDGTRLSIL.

This clone was picked up a small number of times. The rearrangement links TRBV6-5 to TRBJ1-2; 7 bases align to TRBD1. The CDR3 has 13 residues. The germline V gene has CDR1 MNHEY and CDR2 SVGAGI. With V trimmed by 6 bases and J by 2 bases, 3 bases remained unmatched. CDR3 sequence: CASRRDSNYGYTF. CDR3 nucleotide sequence: TGTGCCAGCAGACGGGACAGCAACTATGGCTACACCTTC.

J is TRBJ1-2 and V is TRBV6-5, with D perhaps matching TRBD1 (5 bases). The CDR3 spans 14 residues. Trimming removed 8 bases from V and 1 base from J, with 14 bases in between. Germline V gene sequence: CDR1 MNHEY, CDR2 SVGAGI. CDR3 DNA: TGTGCCAGCCGTAGTCCAGGGCTTAACTATGGCTACACCTTC. Protein: CASRSPGLNYGYTF.

The CDR3 loop reads CASSPTQQGYGYTF. CDR3 coding DNA: TGTGCCAGCAGCCCCACTCAACAGGGGTATGGCTACACCTTC. The chain joins TRBV3-1 (or the pseudogene TRBV3-2) to TRBJ1-2, with TRBD1 matching over 7 bases. CDR1 is LGHDT, CDR2 YNNKEL, per germline (reference sequence). With V trimmed by 4 bases and J by 5 bases, 7 bases remained unmatched. The CDR3 is made up of 14 amino acids.

This sequence joins TRBV10-2 and TRBJ2-1; TRBD1 might be the D (6 bases). The CDR3 is 15 amino acids. Looked up from germline, CDR1 is WSHSY and CDR2 is SAAADI. V was pared by 5 bases and J by 4 bases, with 15 bases between. In DNA form, the CDR3 reads TGCGCCAGCAGTCTGAGGACAGCTATTTACAATGAGCAGTTCTTC. Translated, it gives CASSLRTAIYNEQFF.

The chain carries TRBV6-5 and TRBJ1-5, with a weak D call TRBD1 (5 bases). The germline V and J ends were trimmed by 7 bases and 9 bases, with 19 bases remaining between them. CDR1 is MNHEY, CDR2 SVGAGI, per germline. CDR3 length: 14 amino acids. CDR3 sequence reads: CASTPGVGVRPQHF. CDR3 DNA sequence: TGTGCCAGCACCCCGGGGGTGGGGGTGAGGCCCCAGCATTTT.